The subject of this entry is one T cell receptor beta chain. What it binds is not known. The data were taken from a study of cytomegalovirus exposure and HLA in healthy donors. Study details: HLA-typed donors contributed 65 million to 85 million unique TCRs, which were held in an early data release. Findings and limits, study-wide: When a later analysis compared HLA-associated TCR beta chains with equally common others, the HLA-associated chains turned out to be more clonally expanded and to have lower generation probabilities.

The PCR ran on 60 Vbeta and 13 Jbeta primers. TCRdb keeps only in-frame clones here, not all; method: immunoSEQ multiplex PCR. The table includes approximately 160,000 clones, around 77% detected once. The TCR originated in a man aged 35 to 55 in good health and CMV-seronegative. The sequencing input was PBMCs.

The CDR3 coding sequence is TGTGCCAGCAGTCCGCCGCACAGGGTTGAAGCTTTCTTT. The encoded protein is CASSPPHRVEAFF. This sequence joins TRBV6-5 and TRBJ1-1, with D possibly TRBD1 on 6 matching bases. V lost 5 bases, J lost 7 bases, and 14 bases lay in between. Germline CDR1 reads MNHEY; CDR2 reads SVGAGI. CDR3 length: 13 amino acids.